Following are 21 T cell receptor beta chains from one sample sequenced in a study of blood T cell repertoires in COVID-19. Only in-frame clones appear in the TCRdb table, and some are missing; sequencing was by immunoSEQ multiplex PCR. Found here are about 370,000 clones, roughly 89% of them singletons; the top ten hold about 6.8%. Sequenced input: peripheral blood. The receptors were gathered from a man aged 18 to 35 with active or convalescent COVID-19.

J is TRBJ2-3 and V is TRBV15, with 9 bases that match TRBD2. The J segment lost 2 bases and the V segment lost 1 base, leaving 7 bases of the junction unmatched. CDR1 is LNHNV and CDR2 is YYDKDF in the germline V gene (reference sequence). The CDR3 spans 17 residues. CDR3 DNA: TGTGCCACCAGCAGAGTTCGAGCTAGCGGGGACACAGATACGCAGTATTTT. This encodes CATSRVRASGDTDTQYF. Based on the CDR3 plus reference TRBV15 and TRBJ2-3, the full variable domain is DAMVIQNPRYQVTQFGKPVTLSCSQTLNHNVMYWYQQKSSQAPKLLFHYYDKDFNNEADTPDNFQSRRPNTSFCFLDIRSPGLGDTAMYLCATSRVRASGDTDTQYFGPGTRLTVL.

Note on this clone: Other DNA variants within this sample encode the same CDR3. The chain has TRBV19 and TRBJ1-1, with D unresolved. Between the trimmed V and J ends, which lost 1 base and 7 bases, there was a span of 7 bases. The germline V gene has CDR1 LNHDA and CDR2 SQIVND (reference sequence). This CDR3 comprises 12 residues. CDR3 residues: CASSIGGGEAFF. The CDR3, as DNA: TGTGCCAGTAGTATAGGGGGAGGTGAAGCTTTCTTT.

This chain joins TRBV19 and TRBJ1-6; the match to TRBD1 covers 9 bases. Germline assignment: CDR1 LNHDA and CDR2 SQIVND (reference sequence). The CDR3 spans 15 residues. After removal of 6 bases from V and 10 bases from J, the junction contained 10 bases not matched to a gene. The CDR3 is CASSTITGGSSPLHF. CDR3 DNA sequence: TGTGCCAGTAGCACCATAACAGGGGGCTCCTCACCCCTCCACTTT.

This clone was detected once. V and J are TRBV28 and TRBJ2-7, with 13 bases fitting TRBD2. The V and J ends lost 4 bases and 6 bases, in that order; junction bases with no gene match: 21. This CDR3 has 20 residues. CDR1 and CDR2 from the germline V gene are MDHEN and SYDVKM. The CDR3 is CASSSQTGKKGLAGVLEQYF. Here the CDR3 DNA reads TGTGCCAGCAGTTCGCAGACAGGCAAGAAAGGACTAGCGGGAGTCCTCGAGCAGTACTTC.

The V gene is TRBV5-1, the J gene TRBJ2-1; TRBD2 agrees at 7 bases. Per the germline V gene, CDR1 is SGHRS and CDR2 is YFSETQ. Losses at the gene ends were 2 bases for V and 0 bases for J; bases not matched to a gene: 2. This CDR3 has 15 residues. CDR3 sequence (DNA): TGCGCCAGCAGCTTTGGCGGGAGCTCCTACAATGAGCAGTTCTTC. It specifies CASSFGGSSYNEQFF.

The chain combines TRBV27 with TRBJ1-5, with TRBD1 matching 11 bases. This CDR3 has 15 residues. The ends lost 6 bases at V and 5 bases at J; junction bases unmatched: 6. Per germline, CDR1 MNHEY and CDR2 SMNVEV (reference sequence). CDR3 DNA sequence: TGTGCCAGCAGCCCCCGGGACAGGGGGTATCAGCCCCAGCATTTT. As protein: CASSPRDRGYQPQHF.

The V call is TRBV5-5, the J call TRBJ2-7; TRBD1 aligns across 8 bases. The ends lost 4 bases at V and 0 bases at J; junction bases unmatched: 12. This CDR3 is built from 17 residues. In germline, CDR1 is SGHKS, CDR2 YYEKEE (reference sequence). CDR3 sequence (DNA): TGTGCCAGCAGCCTCCGAACCGGGACAGGTAGCTCCTACGAGCAGTACTTC. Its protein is CASSLRTGTGSSYEQYF. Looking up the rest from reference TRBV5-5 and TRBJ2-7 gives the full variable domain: DAGVTQSPTHLIKTRGQQVTLRCSPISGHKSVSWYQQVLGQGPQFIFQYYEKEERGRGNFPDRFSARQFPNYSSELNVNALLLGDSALYLCASSLRTGTGSSYEQYFGPGTRLTVT.

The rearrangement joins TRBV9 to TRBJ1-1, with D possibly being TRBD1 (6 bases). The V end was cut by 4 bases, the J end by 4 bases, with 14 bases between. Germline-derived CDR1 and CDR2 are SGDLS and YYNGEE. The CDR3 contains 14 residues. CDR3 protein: CASSIVGAGTEAFF. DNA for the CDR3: TGTGCCAGCAGCATCGTGGGGGCAGGCACTGAAGCTTTCTTT.

DNA of the CDR3: TGTGCCAGCACAGACCAAGGACACTACAATGAGCAGTTCTTC. As protein: CASTDQGHYNEQFF. This sequence joins TRBV27 and TRBJ2-1; D is possibly TRBD1 (5 bases). Germline CDR1 MNHEY, CDR2 SMNVEV (reference sequence). Trimming cost V 7 bases and J 3 bases, with 13 bases left between them. This CDR3 is built from 14 residues.

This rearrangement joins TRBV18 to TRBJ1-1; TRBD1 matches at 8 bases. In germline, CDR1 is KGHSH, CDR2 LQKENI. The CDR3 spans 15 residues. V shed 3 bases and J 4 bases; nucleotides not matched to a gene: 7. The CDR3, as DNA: TGTGCCAGCTCACCTCGACAGGGGTCGGGCACTGAAGCTTTCTTT. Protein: CASSPRQGSGTEAFF.

The CDR3 coding sequence is TGTGCCAGCAGTTATGAGGGGGCAAAGAGGTTTGGGACCCAGTACTTC. It specifies CASSYEGAKRFGTQYF. The genes are TRBV6-2 or TRBV6-3 and TRBJ2-5, with TRBD1 matching over 7 bases. V was pared by 3 bases and J by 7 bases, with 14 bases of the junction left unmatched. From germline, CDR1 is MNHEY and CDR2 SVGEGT. The CDR3 has 16 residues.

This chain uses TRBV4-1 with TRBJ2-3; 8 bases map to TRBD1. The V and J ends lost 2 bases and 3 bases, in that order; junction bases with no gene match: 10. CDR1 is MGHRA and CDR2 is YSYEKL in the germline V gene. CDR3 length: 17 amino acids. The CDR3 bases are TGCGCCAGCAGCCAACCTGGAAGGACAGGGCGGACAGATACGCAGTATTTT. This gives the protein CASSQPGRTGRTDTQYF.

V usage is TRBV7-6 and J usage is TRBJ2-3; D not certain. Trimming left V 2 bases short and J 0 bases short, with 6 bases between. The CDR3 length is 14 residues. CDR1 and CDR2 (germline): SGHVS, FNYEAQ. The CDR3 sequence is CASSLRTSTDTQYF. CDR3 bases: TGTGCCAGCAGCTTAAGAACTAGCACAGATACGCAGTATTTT.

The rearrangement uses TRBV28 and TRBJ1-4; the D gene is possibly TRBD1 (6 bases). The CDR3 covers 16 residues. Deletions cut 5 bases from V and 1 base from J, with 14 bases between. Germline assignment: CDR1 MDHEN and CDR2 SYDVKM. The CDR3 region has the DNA TGTGCCAGCAGTCCACAGGGAATTTTAACTAATGAAAAACTGTTTTTT. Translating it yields CASSPQGILTNEKLFF.

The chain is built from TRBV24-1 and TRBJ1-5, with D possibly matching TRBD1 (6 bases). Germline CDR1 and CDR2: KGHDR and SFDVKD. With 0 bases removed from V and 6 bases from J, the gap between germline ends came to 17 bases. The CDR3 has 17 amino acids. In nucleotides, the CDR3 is TGTGCCACCAGTGATTTGACCTCAGGGGCCGCAGGTCAGCCCCAGCATTTT. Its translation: CATSDLTSGAAGQPQHF.

CDR3 residues: CATSVSGRGAADTQYF. As DNA, the CDR3 is TGTGCCACCAGCGTCTCTGGGCGGGGGGCTGCAGATACGCAGTATTTT. This chain joins TRBV15 and TRBJ2-3; 8 bases line up with TRBD2. CDR1 and CDR2 from the germline V gene are LNHNV and YYDKDF (reference sequence). CDR3 length: 16 amino acids. The V segment lost 5 bases and the J segment 4 bases; nucleotides outside the gene matches: 11. Full variable domain (outside the CDR3, taken from reference TRBV15 and TRBJ2-3): DAMVIQNPRYQVTQFGKPVTLSCSQTLNHNVMYWYQQKSSQAPKLLFHYYDKDFNNEADTPDNFQSRRPNTSFCFLDIRSPGLGDTAMYLCATSVSGRGAADTQYFGPGTRLTVL.

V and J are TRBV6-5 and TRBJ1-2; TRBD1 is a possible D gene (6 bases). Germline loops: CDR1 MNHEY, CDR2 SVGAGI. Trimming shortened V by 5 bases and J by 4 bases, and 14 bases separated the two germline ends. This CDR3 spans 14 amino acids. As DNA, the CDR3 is TGTGCCAGCAGTCCCGGGACATCACTCTATGGCTACACCTTC. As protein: CASSPGTSLYGYTF.

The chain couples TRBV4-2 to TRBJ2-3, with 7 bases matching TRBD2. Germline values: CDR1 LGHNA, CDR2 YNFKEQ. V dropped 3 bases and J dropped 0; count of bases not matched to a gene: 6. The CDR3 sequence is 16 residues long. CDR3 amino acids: CASSQGGPRSTDTQYF. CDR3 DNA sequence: TGTGCCAGCAGCCAGGGAGGGCCGCGTAGCACAGATACGCAGTATTTT.

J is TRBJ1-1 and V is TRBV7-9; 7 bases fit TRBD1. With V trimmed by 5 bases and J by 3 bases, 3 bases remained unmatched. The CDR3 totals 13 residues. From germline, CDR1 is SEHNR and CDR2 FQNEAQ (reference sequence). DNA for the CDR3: TGTGCCAGCAGCCGGGACAGAGACACTGAAGCTTTCTTT. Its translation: CASSRDRDTEAFF.

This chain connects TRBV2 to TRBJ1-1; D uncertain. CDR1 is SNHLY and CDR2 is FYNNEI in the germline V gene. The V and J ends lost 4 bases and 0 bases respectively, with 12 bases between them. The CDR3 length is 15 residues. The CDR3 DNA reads TGTGCCAGCAGTGCACACGAGGCCCTGAACACTGAAGCTTTCTTT. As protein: CASSAHEALNTEAFF. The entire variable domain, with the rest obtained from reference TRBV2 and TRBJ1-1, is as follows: EPEVTQTPSHQVTQMGQEVILRCVPISNHLYFYWYRQILGQKVEFLVSFYNNEISEKSEIFDDQFSVERPDGSNFTLKIRSTKLEDSAMYFCASSAHEALNTEAFFGQGTRLTVV.

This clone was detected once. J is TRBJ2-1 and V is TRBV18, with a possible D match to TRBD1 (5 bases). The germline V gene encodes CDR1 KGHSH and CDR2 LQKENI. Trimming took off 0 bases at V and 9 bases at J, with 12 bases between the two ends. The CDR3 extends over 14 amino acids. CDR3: CASSPPTGDGEQFF. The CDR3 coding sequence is TGTGCCAGCTCACCACCCACAGGTGACGGTGAGCAGTTCTTC.